The 28 T cell receptor beta chains below come from one sample, sequenced in a study of OX40 agonist ivuxolimab in advanced cancers. Method: immunoSEQ multiplex PCR; TCRdb's copy keeps in-frame clones and lacks some. This table holds fewer than 55,000 clones, approximately 80% found once. The source material was CD4+ or CD8+ T cells sorted from blood, sampled in a trial of the OX40 agonist ivuxolimab. Receptors were obtained from an adult with an advanced solid tumor such as melanoma, head and neck, liver or kidney cancer.

This clone has just a few counts. The chain is built from TRBV6-6 and TRBJ1-4; D might be TRBD1 (5 bases). The CDR3 contains 16 residues. Deletions cut 8 bases from V and 10 bases from J, with 26 bases between. Germline V gene lookup returns CDR1 MNHNY and CDR2 SVGAGI (reference sequence). CDR3 protein: CASGNSIRDEEGKLFF. The DNA for the CDR3 is TGTGCCAGCGGAAATTCGATCAGGGACGAGGAAGGAAAACTGTTTTTT.

This chain joins TRBV2 and TRBJ2-2; the D call may be TRBD1 or TRBD2 (5 bases each). The CDR3 has 14 amino acids. V was shortened by 6 bases and J by 1 base, with 9 bases between the two germline ends. Per germline, CDR1 SNHLY and CDR2 FYNNEI. CDR3 coding DNA: TGTGCCAGCAGAAGGGGAGAGAACACCGGGGAGCTGTTTTTT. Protein sequence: CASRRGENTGELFF.

CDR3 nucleotide sequence: TGTGCCATCACCGCGGGGCGGGGCAATAACTACGAGCAGTACTTC. Protein sequence: CAITAGRGNNYEQYF. The rearrangement uses TRBV10-3 and TRBJ2-7; possible D gene TRBD2, 6 bases. Trimming left V 7 bases short and J 3 bases short, with 19 bases between. The germline CDR1 and CDR2 sequences are ENHRY and SYGVKD. The CDR3 runs 15 residues.

The chain links TRBV10-1 to TRBJ1-6; tentatively, D is TRBD1 (6 bases). V lost 3 bases and J 7 bases, leaving 10 bases between the germline ends. From germline, CDR1 is WNHNN and CDR2 SYGVQD (reference sequence). CDR3 length: 14 residues. This CDR3 reads CASSELRGNSPLHF. The CDR3 DNA sequence: TGCGCCAGCAGTGAACTCAGGGGAAATTCACCCCTCCACTTT.

The J gene is TRBJ2-3, the V gene TRBV6-4, with TRBD2 matching 8 bases. The trim removed 5 bases at V and 4 bases at J, leaving 2 bases unmatched. CDR3 size: 13 residues. Per germline, CDR1 MRHNA and CDR2 SNTAGT. In DNA form, the CDR3 reads TGTGCCAGCAGTCGGGGGGGTCCAGATACGCAGTATTTT. It translates to CASSRGGPDTQYF.

The J gene is TRBJ2-7, the V gene TRBV5-6, with 10 positions matching TRBD1. CDR3 length: 15 residues. V lost 4 bases, J lost 4 bases, and 8 bases stayed unmatched. Germline V lookup: CDR1 SGHDT, CDR2 YYEEEE. The CDR3 nucleotides are TGTGCCAGCAGCCTGGACAGGGGGTTTGGTTACGAGCAGTACTTC. Protein sequence: CASSLDRGFGYEQYF.

CDR3 protein: CASSLSVVAEQFF. In nucleotides, the CDR3 is TGTGCCAGCAGCTTAAGCGTGGTGGCTGAGCAGTTCTTC. The gene calls are TRBV7-8 and TRBJ2-1; D ambiguous. The V end was cut by 2 bases, the J end by 9 bases, with 11 bases between. The germline gives CDR1 SGHVS, CDR2 FQNEAQ. The CDR3 spans 13 residues.

The chain recombines TRBV2 with TRBJ1-1; 11 bases align to TRBD1. CDR3 size: 16 residues. The J segment lost 2 bases and the V segment lost 6 bases, leaving 8 bases of the junction unmatched. The V gene's germline CDR1 is SNHLY and CDR2 FYNNEI. The DNA of the CDR3 is TGTGCCAGCAGGAGGGACAGGGGGAGTGGCAACACTGAAGCTTTCTTT. It is translated as CASRRDRGSGNTEAFF. Combining the CDR3 with reference TRBV2 and TRBJ1-1 gives the whole variable domain EPEVTQTPSHQVTQMGQEVILRCVPISNHLYFYWYRQILGQKVEFLVSFYNNEISEKSEIFDDQFSVERPDGSNFTLKIRSTKLEDSAMYFCASRRDRGSGNTEAFFGQGTRLTVV.

This chain uses TRBV28 with TRBJ2-1, with 8 bases that match TRBD2. Germline loops: CDR1 MDHEN, CDR2 SYDVKM. V dropped 7 bases and J dropped 9; count of bases not matched to a gene: 11. The CDR3 runs 14 residues. The CDR3 bases are TGTGCCAGCAAAACTTTAGGGACTAGGGGTGAGCAGTTCTTC. This sequence encodes CASKTLGTRGEQFF.

The rearrangement joins TRBV5-5 to TRBJ2-6, with a possible D match to TRBD2 (5 bases). There are 15 residues in the CDR3. Trimming left V 1 base short and J 2 bases short, with 7 bases between. Germline CDR1 reads SGHKS; CDR2 reads YYEKEE (reference sequence). DNA for the CDR3: TGTGCCAGCAGCTTGTCGGGAACTGGGGCCAACGTCCTGACTTTC. Translated: CASSLSGTGANVLTF.

CDR3 sequence: CASRTGTDTGELFF. CDR3 nucleotides: TGTGCCAGCAGAACCGGGACAGACACCGGGGAGCTGTTTTTT. The chain uses TRBV2 and TRBJ2-2; 7 bases map to TRBD1. Per germline, CDR1 SNHLY and CDR2 FYNNEI. The length of the CDR3 is 14 residues. Trimming cost V 6 bases and J 3 bases; bases outside gene matches: 4.

This chain uses TRBV7-9 with TRBJ1-4; TRBD1 matches 9 bases. V trimming: 6 bases; J trimming: 6 bases; junction bases outside the gene matches: 5. The CDR3 has 14 residues. CDR1 is SEHNR and CDR2 is FQNEAQ in the germline V gene (reference sequence). The CDR3 is CASSPDRGDEKLFF. The CDR3, as DNA: TGTGCCAGCAGTCCGGACAGGGGCGATGAAAAACTGTTTTTT.

The chain recombines TRBV11-1 with TRBJ2-2, with no clear D. The CDR3 runs 12 residues. V lost 6 bases and J 1 base, leaving 3 bases between the germline ends. Germline loops: CDR1 SGHAT, CDR2 FQDESV (reference sequence). CDR3: CASRQNTGELFF. The CDR3 DNA reads TGTGCCAGCAGACAGAACACCGGGGAGCTGTTTTTT.

V and J are TRBV28 and TRBJ1-5, with D possibly matching TRBD1 (5 bases). From germline, CDR1 is MDHEN and CDR2 SYDVKM. V was pared by 6 bases and J by 0 bases, with 18 bases between. This CDR3 region has 17 residues. The CDR3 DNA reads as TGTGCCAGCAGATCAACGACAGTCCGAGTTAGCAATCAGCCCCAGCATTTT. This sequence encodes CASRSTTVRVSNQPQHF. Together with reference TRBV28 and TRBJ1-5, the CDR3 gives the full variable domain: DVKVTQSSRYLVKRTGEKVFLECVQDMDHENMFWYRQDPGLGLRLIYFSYDVKMKEKGDIPEGYSVSREKKERFSLILESASTNQTSMYLCASRSTTVRVSNQPQHFGDGTRLSIL.

The chain couples TRBV6-5 to TRBJ2-1; 7 bases line up with TRBD1. The CDR3 sequence is 16 residues long. Trimming removed 0 bases from V and 2 bases from J; junction bases left unmatched: 4. Looked up from germline, CDR1 is MNHEY and CDR2 is SVGAGI. CDR3 sequence (DNA): TGTGCCAGCAGTTACTCGAACAGGGGCGCCTACAATGAGCAGTTCTTC. Translating it yields CASSYSNRGAYNEQFF.

The rearrangement joins TRBV6-5 to TRBJ2-4; 7 bases align to TRBD1. The CDR3 length is 16 residues. J gave up 2 bases and V 4 bases, and 8 bases lay outside the gene matches. CDR1 is MNHEY, CDR2 SVGAGI, per germline. The CDR3 here is CASSSTEQGSKNIQYF. The CDR3 DNA reads TGTGCCAGCAGTTCAACAGAACAGGGGTCCAAAAACATTCAGTACTTC.

This chain uses TRBV9 with TRBJ1-6; unclear D gene. The ends were cut back, 4 bases at V and 8 bases at J, with 16 bases in the middle. The germline CDR1 and CDR2 sequences are SGDLS and YYNGEE. The CDR3 is 15 residues long. CDR3 nucleotides: TGTGCCAGCAGCCCCGGTGTGGGGATGTATTCACCCCTCCACTTT. Translated, it gives CASSPGVGMYSPLHF.

Only a few counts were recorded for this clone. The V call is TRBV5-1, the J call TRBJ1-5; D may be TRBD1 (5 bases). Between the trimmed V and J ends, which lost 0 bases and 6 bases, there was a span of 7 bases. The CDR3 is 13 residues long. In germline, CDR1 is SGHRS, CDR2 YFSETQ. DNA for the CDR3: TGCGCCAGCAGCTTGGCCGGGGGTCAGCCCCAGCATTTT. It translates to CASSLAGGQPQHF. Full variable domain (missing parts from reference TRBV5-1 and TRBJ1-5): KAGVTQTPRYLIKTRGQQVTLSCSPISGHRSVSWYQQTPGQGLQFLFEYFSETQRNKGNFPGRFSGRQFSNSRSEMNVSTLELGDSALYLCASSLAGGQPQHFGDGTRLSIL.

The V gene is TRBV23-1, the J gene TRBJ1-6; no definite D call. TRBV23-1 is an ORF, with its function uncertain. The CDR3 totals 15 residues. V lost 7 bases and J 4 bases, leaving 14 bases between the germline ends. CDR3 residues: CASKLRREYNSPLHF. CDR3 in DNA: TGCGCCAGCAAGCTTAGGCGGGAGTATAATTCACCCCTCCACTTT.

The V gene is TRBV29-1, the J gene TRBJ1-1; D is undetermined. Trimming took off 4 bases at V and 1 base at J, with 13 bases between the two ends. CDR1 and CDR2 from the germline V gene are SQVTM and ANQGSEA. This CDR3 contains 14 residues. CDR3 nucleotides: TGCAGCGTTGTTCCGGTCGGCGGGAACACTGAAGCTTTCTTT. Protein product: CSVVPVGGNTEAFF.

The chain links TRBV11-3 to TRBJ2-2; tentatively, D is TRBD2 (6 bases). V lost 5 bases and J lost 6, with 19 bases in between. Germline V gene lookup returns CDR1 SGHNT and CDR2 YENEEA. This CDR3 region has 16 residues. The CDR3 here is CASSALTSTSSGELFF. CDR3 nucleotides: TGTGCCAGCAGCGCCCTCACTTCGACTAGTTCCGGGGAGCTGTTTTTT.

This chain links TRBV6-1 with TRBJ1-5; tentatively, D is TRBD1 (6 bases). In germline, CDR1 is MNHNS, CDR2 SASEGT. The length of the CDR3 is 15 residues. V was cut by 0 bases and J by 1 base, with 7 bases left in between. This CDR3 reads CASSEAGHSNQPQHF. CDR3 nucleotides: TGTGCCAGCAGTGAAGCGGGACACAGCAATCAGCCCCAGCATTTT.

The chain uses TRBV7-4 and TRBJ2-1, with a possible D match to TRBD2 (5 bases). V lost 8 bases to trimming and J lost 7 bases, with 18 bases between them. CDR1 is SGHVT, CDR2 SQSDAQ, per germline. The CDR3 consists of 14 residues. DNA of the CDR3: TGTGCCAGCGCAGATCGGCTAGCCGCTAATGAGCAGTTCTTC. Its translation is CASADRLAANEQFF.

CDR3 bases: TGTGCCAGCAGCTTAAAGGGGGGGCGAGACACTGAAGCTTTCTTT. Translating gives CASSLKGGRDTEAFF. The chain carries TRBV7-8 and TRBJ1-1; tentatively, D is TRBD1 (6 bases). Germline V gene data show CDR1 as SGHVS and CDR2 as FQNEAQ. V was trimmed by 2 bases and J by 3 bases, leaving 13 bases between them. The CDR3 contains 15 residues.

The chain carries TRBV27 and TRBJ2-7, with 12 nucleotides matching TRBD2. V shed 7 bases, J shed 6 bases, and the junction held 10 bases outside the gene matches. The CDR3 has 15 amino acids. Germline assignment: CDR1 MNHEY and CDR2 SMNVEV (reference sequence). CDR3 loop: CASTSTSGGTGEQYF. DNA of the CDR3: TGTGCCAGCACCTCGACTAGCGGGGGAACTGGCGAGCAGTACTTC.

V gene TRBV7-2 combines with J gene TRBJ1-1; D might be TRBD1 (6 bases). From germline, CDR1 is SGHTA and CDR2 FQGNSA. V was shortened by 0 bases and J by 7 bases, with 15 bases between the two germline ends. This CDR3 region has 15 residues. The CDR3 DNA reads as TGTGCCAGCAGCTTAGCCCCAGGGGCGAGAGGTGAAGCTTTCTTT. Its protein is CASSLAPGARGEAFF.

This rearrangement joins TRBV6-5 to TRBJ1-2, with TRBD1 matching 9 bases. CDR1 MNHEY and CDR2 SVGAGI come from the germline V gene. J lost 8 bases, V lost 5 bases, and 9 bases had no gene match. There are 14 residues in the CDR3. The CDR3 loop reads CASSLGTGTIGYTF. CDR3 coding DNA: TGTGCCAGCAGTCTCGGGACAGGGACGATAGGCTACACCTTC.

As concerns this clone: Sequence at one end of the junction differs from germline and may be a read error. Other DNA sequences in the same sample also yield this CDR3. The chain links TRBV19 to TRBJ1-4, with D possibly being TRBD1 (5 bases). The germline gives CDR1 LNHDA, CDR2 SQIVND (reference sequence). The CDR3 consists of 14 residues. The CDR3 loop reads CASRPTVTNEKLFF. The CDR3 bases are TGCGCCAGTAGGCCGACAGTCACTAATGAAAAACTGTTTTTT.